This T cell receptor (beta chain) is from a study of T cell responses to AZD1222 COVID-19 vaccine. Study-wide results and caveats: Spike-spanning, vaccine-associated CD4 TCRs were dominant at 160-218 and 743-854. Of the AZD1222 recipients, only 5 to 7 were seropositive at baseline. White British people made up most donors, females outnumbered males, and clonal diversity was possibly underestimated. Nearly half of spike-specific TCRs reportedly target unmutated variant regions.

Germline V lookup: CDR1 LGHDT, CDR2 YNNKEL (reference sequence). V was cut by 4 bases and J by 1 base, with 8 bases left in between. The CDR3 is 14 amino acids. Measured with immunoSEQ multiplex PCR; TCRdb has only the in-frame clones, and not every one. The sample shows fewer than 100,000 clones, almost 90% of them seen only once. Of note for this clone: What it binds is unknown.

The chain has TRBV3-1 (or the pseudogene TRBV3-2) and TRBJ1-3; tentative D call: TRBD1 (6 bases). The sample in question was peripheral blood, obtained 28 days after the second AZD1222 dose. This sequence originates from an adult who received the AZD1222 COVID-19 vaccine. CDR3 nucleotides: TGTGCCAGCAGCCGAGGACAGTCTGGAAACACCATATATTTT. It encodes CASSRGQSGNTIYF.